This T cell receptor beta chain is from a study of blood T cell repertoires in COVID-19 (dated by TCRdb to about 2020). About the study as a whole: Samples covering the acute and convalescent phases of COVID-19 were provided by collaborators in the United States, Italy and Spain. The prospective study material was composed of cDNA or gDNA derived from T cells, B-cell-depleted T cells, or PBMCs. Deeply sampled blood TCRbeta repertoires from subjects exposed to, actively infected with, or recovered from COVID-19 were included in the dataset. The repertoires were released in a freely available public database intended as a resource for research on the immune response to SARS-CoV-2. Samples were obtained from the ongoing ImmuneRACE study (first 160 participants) and from some 1,300 subjects provided by 6 global collaborators. Sample metadata almost always included a de-identified subject ID, COVID-19 status, age in years and sex. Where available, HLA class I and class II types were taken from metadata supplied by the sample provider and were not determined by assay-based typing.

Overall results and qualifications from the work: The quantity of clinical and demographic metadata differed by source and by participant and was supplied without curation.

The collaborating institutions used their own protocols to collect whole blood in K2EDTA tubes. For TCRbeta analysis, collaborators shipped samples in one of three forms: frozen whole blood, isolated PBMCs, or DNA extracted from either of those sample types. Notes on this clone: Its antigen is not yet known. One base away there is no much larger clone; base qualities are not given.

The immunoSEQ Assay, a bias-controlled multiplex PCR, was used to amplify TCRbeta CDR3 regions from genomic DNA. Under the source paper's analysis protocol: Nucleated cell counts per sample were estimated from amplification of reference gene primers within the assay. Sequence reads were collapsed and filtered to measure the absolute abundance of every unique TCRbeta CDR3 rearrangement. For each sample, productive Simpson clonality was calculated as the square root of Simpson's diversity index across productive rearrangements. TCRdb retrieved this table from immuneACCESS and kept in-frame rearrangements only. Not all clones are present; in checked studies, unresolved V genes account for under half, and no reason is known for the remainder. The D gene and trimming were derived from the DNA, and the V and J assignments and clone size from that table. In all, the sample holds roughly 150,000 clones, and around 81% of those were seen once. Approximately 9.9% of the sample is in the top ten clones.

The origin of this receptor is a man aged 60 to 75 with active or convalescent COVID-19. The sequenced sample was peripheral blood.

The DNA sequence is TGCGCCAGCAGCCAGTCGGCCGGGACAGGGATATACGAGCAGTACTTC. The translation is CASSQSAGTGIYEQYF. The chain joins TRBV5-1 to TRBJ2-7; TRBD1 matches 9 bases in the middle. Trimmed from V: 4 bases; trimmed from J: 4 bases; junction bases lacking a gene match: 12. Spanning cysteine to phenylalanine, the CDR3 consists of 16 amino acids. The only DNA kept is the CDR3, 48 bases in frame from the first base. As encoded in the germline V gene, CDR1 is SGHRS while CDR2 is YFSETQ.